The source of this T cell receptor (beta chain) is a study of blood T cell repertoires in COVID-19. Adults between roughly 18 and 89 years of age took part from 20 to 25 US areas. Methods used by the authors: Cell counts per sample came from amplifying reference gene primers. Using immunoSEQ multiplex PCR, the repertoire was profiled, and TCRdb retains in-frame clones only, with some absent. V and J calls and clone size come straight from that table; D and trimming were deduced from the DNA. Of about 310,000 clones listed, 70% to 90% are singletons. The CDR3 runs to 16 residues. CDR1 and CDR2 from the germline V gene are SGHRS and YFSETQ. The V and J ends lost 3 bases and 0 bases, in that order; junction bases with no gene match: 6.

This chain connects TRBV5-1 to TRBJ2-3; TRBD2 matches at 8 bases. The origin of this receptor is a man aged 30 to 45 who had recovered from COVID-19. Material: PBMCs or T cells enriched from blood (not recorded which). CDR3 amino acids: CASSSVAGSSTDTQYF. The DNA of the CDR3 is TGCGCCAGCAGCTCCGTAGCGGGATCTAGCACAGATACGCAGTATTTT. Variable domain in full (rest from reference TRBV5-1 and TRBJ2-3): KAGVTQTPRYLIKTRGQQVTLSCSPISGHRSVSWYQQTPGQGLQFLFEYFSETQRNKGNFPGRFSGRQFSNSRSEMNVSTLELGDSALYLCASSSVAGSSTDTQYFGPGTRLTVL.